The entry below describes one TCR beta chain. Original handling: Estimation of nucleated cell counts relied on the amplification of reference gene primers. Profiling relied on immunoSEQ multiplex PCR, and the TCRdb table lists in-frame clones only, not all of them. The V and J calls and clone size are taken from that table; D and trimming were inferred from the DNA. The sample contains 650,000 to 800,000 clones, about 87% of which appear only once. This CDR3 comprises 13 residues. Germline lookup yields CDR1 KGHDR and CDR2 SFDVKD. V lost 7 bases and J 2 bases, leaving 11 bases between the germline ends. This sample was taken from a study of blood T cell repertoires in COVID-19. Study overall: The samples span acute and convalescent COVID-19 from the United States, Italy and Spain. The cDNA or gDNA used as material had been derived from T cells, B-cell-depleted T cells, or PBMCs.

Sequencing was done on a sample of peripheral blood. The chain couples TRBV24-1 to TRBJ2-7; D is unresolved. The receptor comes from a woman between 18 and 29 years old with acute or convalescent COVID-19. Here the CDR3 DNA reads TGTGCCACCAGGGGCAGGTCCCCCTACGAGCAGTACTTC. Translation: CATRGRSPYEQYF.